This T cell receptor (beta chain) was recovered during a study of beta chain features in type 1 diabetes. Findings and caveats of the study: People with Type 1 diabetes carried modestly yet significantly shorter TCRB CDR3s in all four CD4+ subsets. Shorter templates might be favored by PCR, equally in patients and controls.

Details on this clone: The target antigen is unknown.

Expressed TCRB transcripts were sequenced because the isolated RNA had all been reverse transcribed beforehand. The table came from immunoSEQ multiplex PCR; TCRdb's copy has only in-frame clones and leaves some out. Of about 240,000 clones detected, about 15% appear once; the ten largest clones hold approximately 0.018%. The CDR3 contains 14 residues. Germline loops: CDR1 LNHDA, CDR2 SQIVND (reference sequence). Trimming pared 6 bases from V and 2 bases from J, leaving 14 bases between. Based on CD45RO/CCR7/CD25/CD127/CD95/CD27, CD4+ regulatory, stem cell-like memory, naive and central memory cells were sorted.

The chain employs TRBV19 and TRBJ2-7; D uncertain. Material: naive CD4+ T cells from blood. The source is a man in his thirties or forties with type 1 diabetes. CDR3 in amino acids: CASSPRSEAYEQYF. CDR3 coding DNA: TGTGCCAGTAGCCCGAGATCTGAGGCCTACGAGCAGTACTTC. Looking up the rest from reference TRBV19 and TRBJ2-7 gives the full variable domain: DGGITQSPKYLFRKEGQNVTLSCEQNLNHDAMYWYRQDPGQGLRLIYYSQIVNDFQKGDIAEGYSVSREKKESFPLTVTSAQKNPTAFYLCASSPRSEAYEQYFGPGTRLTVT.